These 32 T cell receptor beta chains originate from one sample sequenced in a study of T cells in women clearing cervical HPV infection. The table came from immunoSEQ multiplex PCR; TCRdb's copy has only in-frame clones and leaves some out. This table lists over 25,000 clones. Sequenced material: blood buffy coat. The receptors were gathered from a woman between 18 and 70 years old with a cervical HPV16 infection that either progressed to CIN3+ or cleared (not recorded which).

A note on this clone: The read finishes 3 residues shy of the CDR3 end, and the germline J gene is used to complete it. The V gene is TRBV19, the J gene TRBJ2-4, with TRBD2 as a possible D gene (5 bases). Germline assignment: CDR1 LNHDA and CDR2 SQIVND (reference sequence). Trimming pared 1 base from V and 5 bases from J, leaving 12 bases between. The CDR3 contains 15 residues. The CDR3 here is CASSIAGPGENIQYF. The part of the CDR3 DNA that was read is TGTGCCAGTAGTATAGCAGGCCCCGGGGAAAACATT. Together with reference TRBV19 and TRBJ2-4, the CDR3 gives the full variable domain: DGGITQSPKYLFRKEGQNVTLSCEQNLNHDAMYWYRQDPGQGLRLIYYSQIVNDFQKGDIAEGYSVSREKKESFPLTVTSAQKNPTAFYLCASSIAGPGENIQYFGAGTRLSVL.

On this clone itself: The read terminates 3 residues ahead of where the CDR3 ends, so the germline J gene completes it. The chain couples TRBV10-3 to TRBJ2-3; the D gene is possibly TRBD2 (6 bases). CDR3 length equals 14 residues. Germline CDR1 ENHRY, CDR2 SYGVKD. CDR3 bases read: TGTGCCATCAGTGAGGTGGGGGGAAACCAGCCG. The encoded protein is CAISEVGGNQP. From start to end, the CDR3 is CAISEVGGNQPQYF.

CDR3 DNA (partial): TGTGCCAGTAGGAACAACAGGGATTCCTACGAG. It yields the protein CASRNNRDSYE. The CDR3 as a whole reads CASRNNRDSYEQYF. V gene TRBV19 combines with J gene TRBJ2-7; a weak D match, TRBD1 (6 bases). From the germline J gene comes the end of the CDR3, since the read stops 3 residues before it. The CDR3 covers 14 residues. CDR1 and CDR2 from the germline V gene are LNHDA and SQIVND (reference sequence). V shed 6 bases and J shed 1 base, with 13 bases lying between them.

About this clone itself: The CDR3 end is not reached by the read, which stops 3 residues before it; the germline J gene fills it in. This chain connects TRBV12-3 or TRBV12-4 to TRBJ2-2; no clear D gene. The CDR3 consists of 14 residues. The germline V and J ends were trimmed by 3 bases and 6 bases, with 11 bases remaining between them. CDR3 loop: CASSFSQEAGELFF. CDR3 DNA (partial): TGTGCCAGCAGTTTCAGCCAGGAAGCCGGGGAG.

Comment on this clone: The observed sequence ends 3 residues before the CDR3 terminus, with the missing tail filled in from the germline J gene. V and J are TRBV6-2 or TRBV6-3 and TRBJ1-1; tentative D call: TRBD1 (6 bases). The CDR3 is 14 amino acids. The germline V gene encodes CDR1 MNHEY and CDR2 SVGEGT. The V and J ends lost 0 bases and 4 bases respectively, with 9 bases between them. The CDR3 region is CASSYSGGSTEAFF. The DNA read from the CDR3 is TGTGCCAGCAGTTACTCAGGGGGTAGCACTGAA.

The sequenced CDR3 bases are TGTGCCGCGATGGGGCAGTCTTACGAG. Amino acids: CAAMGQSYE. The entire CDR3 protein is CAAMGQSYEQYF. The rearrangement uses TRBV10-3 and TRBJ2-7, with D maybe TRBD1 (5 bases). The sequence runs out 3 residues before the end of the CDR3; the remainder is reconstructed from the germline J gene. The CDR3 contains 12 residues. Per germline, CDR1 ENHRY and CDR2 SYGVKD. Between the trimmed V and J ends, which lost 11 bases and 4 bases, there was a span of 15 bases.

Comment on this clone: Read sequence stops 3 residues before the CDR3 end, and the germline J gene provides the missing end. The chain combines TRBV7-3 with TRBJ1-2; 8 nucleotides match TRBD1. The CDR3 spans 15 residues. In germline, CDR1 is SGHTA, CDR2 FQGTGA. CDR3 residues: CASSQTGGRSEDYTF. CDR3 DNA (partial): TGTGCCAGCAGCCAAACAGGGGGAAGGTCGGAAGAC.

This clone counts as medium-sized by frequency. Sequencing ends 3 residues short of the CDR3 end; the germline J gene provides the rest. The chain links TRBV7-2 to TRBJ2-3; 7 bases align to TRBD2. Germline trimming cut 3 bases from V and 4 bases from J; bases unmatched to any gene: 7. Per the germline V gene, CDR1 is SGHTA and CDR2 is FQGNSA. This CDR3 has 15 residues. This CDR3 reads CASSLYSGNADTQYF. Partial CDR3 DNA: TGTGCCAGCAGCTTGTACAGCGGGAACGCAGATACG.

Points on this clone: The CDR3 end is not reached by the read, which stops 3 residues before it; the germline J gene fills it in. This chain connects TRBV7-9 to TRBJ1-4; no reliable D call. Deletions cut 1 base from V and 8 bases from J, with 8 bases between. The CDR3 covers 13 residues. Germline V gene sequence: CDR1 SEHNR, CDR2 FQNEAQ (reference sequence). The sequenced part of the CDR3 DNA is TGTGCCAGCAGCTTAGACACAGACGAAAAA. Residues: CASSLDTDEK. In full, the CDR3 is CASSLDTDEKLFF. Full variable domain (rest looked up from reference TRBV7-9 and TRBJ1-4): DTGVSQNPRHKITKRGQNVTFRCDPISEHNRLYWYRQTLGQGPEFLTYFQNEAQLEKSRLLSDRFSAERPKGSFSTLEIQRTEQGDSAMYLCASSLDTDEKLFFGSGTQLSVL.

Of note for this clone: The sequenced fragment ends 3 residues before the CDR3 boundary, so the rest is inferred from the germline J gene. The gene calls are TRBV2 and TRBJ2-1; 9 bases match TRBD1. CDR1 and CDR2 (germline): SNHLY, FYNNEI. The junction had 4 bases not matched to a gene; V was cut back by 9 bases and J by 7 bases. This CDR3 has 12 residues. Incomplete CDR3 DNA: TGTGCCAGAGGGACAGGGCTGAATGAG. Protein product: CARGTGLNE. The CDR3 reads in full as CARGTGLNEQFF.

A note on this clone: With the read ending 3 residues before the CDR3 end, the germline J gene is used to fill in that end. The V call is TRBV11-2, the J call TRBJ2-2; possibly TRBD2 for D (6 bases). Looked up from germline, CDR1 is SGHAT and CDR2 is FQNNGV. V lost 1 base and J lost 1, with 7 bases in between. The CDR3 sequence is 15 residues long. Incomplete CDR3 DNA: TGTGCCAGCAGCTTAGTGGGGGGGAACACCGGGGAG. It specifies CASSLVGGNTGE. The full CDR3 protein is CASSLVGGNTGELFF.

Turning to this clone: The read gets to within 3 residues of the CDR3 end, and the germline J gene fills in the rest. The V gene is TRBV4-2, the J gene TRBJ1-2, with D unresolved. The germline V gene encodes CDR1 LGHNA and CDR2 YNFKEQ. V was cut by 0 bases and J by 0 bases, with 8 bases left in between. This CDR3 spans 15 amino acids. Partial CDR3 DNA: TGTGCCAGCAGCCAAGATGCGGGAGCTAACTATGGC. Protein product: CASSQDAGANYG. The whole CDR3 protein is CASSQDAGANYGYTF.

Of note for this clone: The read ends 3 residues shy of where the CDR3 ends; the end is completed using the germline J gene. The gene calls are TRBV29-1 and TRBJ2-1; TRBD1 agrees at 9 bases. With V trimmed by 7 bases and J by 7 bases, 8 bases remained unmatched. CDR3 length equals 13 residues. Germline-derived CDR1 and CDR2 are SQVTM and ANQGSEA. CDR3 loop: CSAGTGTGNEQFF. The part of the CDR3 DNA that was read is TGCAGCGCCGGGACAGGGACGGGTAATGAG.

Comments on this clone: The read halts 3 residues ahead of the CDR3 end, with the missing end drawn from the germline J gene. Other nucleotide sequences in the sample specify the same CDR3. The chain has TRBV28 and TRBJ1-2; 8 bases align to TRBD1. With 3 bases clipped from V and 2 bases from J, the junction kept 2 bases outside the gene matches. The CDR3 sequence is 14 residues long. Per germline, CDR1 MDHEN and CDR2 SYDVKM. The sequenced CDR3 bases are TGTGCCAGCAGTTTGAGGACAGGGAACTATGGC. Protein sequence: CASSLRTGNYG. The whole CDR3 protein is CASSLRTGNYGYTF.

To note about this clone: The CDR3 end lies 3 residues beyond the end of the read and is filled in from the germline J gene. This chain connects TRBV30 to TRBJ2-7; D unresolved. The CDR3 is 15 amino acids. V lost 2 bases to trimming and J lost 4 bases, with 18 bases between them. The germline CDR1 and CDR2 sequences are GTSNPN and SVGIG (reference sequence). CDR3 residues: CAWSSYGDIIYEQYF. The CDR3 bases that were read are TGTGCCTGGAGTTCATATGGTGACATCATATACGAG.

As regards this clone: The CDR3 goes on 3 residues after the read ends, and that part is filled in from the germline J gene. The chain has TRBV2 and TRBJ2-3; D gene unclear. The CDR3 has 15 residues. Trimming took off 6 bases at V and 4 bases at J, with 17 bases between the two ends. CDR1 is SNHLY and CDR2 is FYNNEI in the germline V gene. The CDR3 loop is CASRGRATGADTQYF. Incomplete CDR3 DNA: TGTGCCAGCAGGGGCCGAGCAACCGGAGCAGATACG. The full variable domain, rest sourced from reference TRBV2 and TRBJ2-3, is EPEVTQTPSHQVTQMGQEVILRCVPISNHLYFYWYRQILGQKVEFLVSFYNNEISEKSEIFDDQFSVERPDGSNFTLKIRSTKLEDSAMYFCASRGRATGADTQYFGPGTRLTVL.

For this clone: The read halts 3 residues ahead of the CDR3 end, with the missing end drawn from the germline J gene. The chain is built from TRBV15 and TRBJ1-5, with D hard to call. V was shortened by 2 bases and J by 9 bases, with 11 bases between the two germline ends. The CDR3 has 13 amino acids. CDR1 LNHNV and CDR2 YYDKDF come from the germline V gene (reference sequence). The sequenced CDR3 bases are TGTGCCACCAGCAGACAGAGAGAGGGGCCC. It translates to CATSRQREGP. In full, the CDR3 is CATSRQREGPQHF.

With regard to this clone: The read stops 3 residues short of the end of the CDR3; the missing end is completed from the germline J gene. The V call is TRBV19, the J call TRBJ2-7; 7 bases are a match to TRBD1. This CDR3 contains 15 residues. With V trimmed by 4 bases and J by 2 bases, 8 bases remained unmatched. Germline V CDR1 and CDR2: LNHDA, SQIVND (reference sequence). Incomplete CDR3 DNA: TGTGCCAGTAGTAGCTCCCGGGACAGACCCTACGAG. It codes for CASSSSRDRPYE. The complete CDR3 protein is CASSSSRDRPYEQYF. Full variable domain (missing parts from reference TRBV19 and TRBJ2-7): DGGITQSPKYLFRKEGQNVTLSCEQNLNHDAMYWYRQDPGQGLRLIYYSQIVNDFQKGDIAEGYSVSREKKESFPLTVTSAQKNPTAFYLCASSSSRDRPYEQYFGPGTRLTVT.

As to this clone: Read data end 3 residues before the CDR3 end; the end is taken from the germline J gene. The V gene is TRBV28, the J gene TRBJ1-5, with a tentative D call TRBD1 (5 bases). CDR1 is MDHEN and CDR2 is SYDVKM in the germline V gene. The V and J ends lost 5 bases and 0 bases respectively, with 14 bases between them. The CDR3 totals 16 residues. The part of the CDR3 DNA that was read is TGTGCCAGCAGTCCCGGGGGACGGGATAGCAATCAGCCC. Translated: CASSPGGRDSNQP. The complete CDR3 protein is CASSPGGRDSNQPQHF.

As regards this clone: The read ends 3 residues shy of where the CDR3 ends; the end is completed using the germline J gene. The genes are TRBV28 and TRBJ2-7; 7 nucleotides match TRBD2. CDR3 size: 14 residues. Germline CDR1 and CDR2: MDHEN and SYDVKM. Trimming removed 10 bases from V and 2 bases from J; junction bases left unmatched: 11. The CDR3 loop is CAIVPSGETYEQYF. CDR3 DNA (partial): TGTGCCATAGTACCCAGCGGGGAAACCTACGAG. Filled out from reference TRBV28 and TRBJ2-7, the complete variable domain reads DVKVTQSSRYLVKRTGEKVFLECVQDMDHENMFWYRQDPGLGLRLIYFSYDVKMKEKGDIPEGYSVSREKKERFSLILESASTNQTSMYLCAIVPSGETYEQYFGPGTRLTVT.

Notes on this clone: Read sequence stops 3 residues before the CDR3 end, and the germline J gene provides the missing end. The V call is TRBV19, the J call TRBJ1-2, with 7 positions matching TRBD1. The CDR3 covers 13 residues. CDR1 and CDR2 from the germline V gene are LNHDA and SQIVND (reference sequence). The part of the CDR3 DNA that was read is TGTGCCAGTAGTATAGGACAGGGTTTCGAC. Encoded protein: CASSIGQGFD. The whole CDR3 is CASSIGQGFDYTF.

Points on this clone: The read gets to within 3 residues of the CDR3 end, and the germline J gene fills in the rest. V gene TRBV28 combines with J gene TRBJ1-5; tentatively, D is TRBD1 (5 bases). CDR3 length equals 14 residues. V was clipped by 0 bases and J by 5 bases, with 8 bases between them. CDR1 is MDHEN and CDR2 is SYDVKM in the germline V gene. CDR3 DNA, as far as it was read: TGTGCCAGCAGTTTATGGGGGGGTGATCAGCCC. Protein sequence: CASSLWGGDQP. The full CDR3 protein reads CASSLWGGDQPQHF.

Details on this clone: The sequence runs out 3 residues before the end of the CDR3; the remainder is reconstructed from the germline J gene. This chain connects TRBV7-6 to TRBJ1-5; 8 nucleotides align to TRBD1. Germline V gene data show CDR1 as SGHVS and CDR2 as FNYEAQ. The ends lost 2 bases at V and 6 bases at J; junction bases unmatched: 9. This CDR3 is 16 amino acids long. The CDR3 sequence: CASSLFAGGNPQPQHF. The part of the CDR3 DNA that was read is TGTGCCAGCAGCTTATTCGCAGGGGGCAATCCTCAGCCC.

Note on this clone: The read stops 3 residues short of the end of the CDR3; the missing end is completed from the germline J gene. V is TRBV28 and J is TRBJ2-3, with no clear D. In germline, CDR1 is MDHEN, CDR2 SYDVKM. Trimming shortened V by 3 bases and J by 4 bases, and 11 bases separated the two germline ends. This CDR3 is built from 14 residues. The CDR3 loop reads CASSLAQSPDTQYF. The sequenced part of the CDR3 DNA is TGTGCCAGCAGTTTGGCTCAATCACCAGATACG.

As to this clone: The read ends 3 residues shy of where the CDR3 ends; the end is completed using the germline J gene. The rearrangement links TRBV7-2 to TRBJ2-7; 10 nucleotides match TRBD2. Germline CDR1 and CDR2: SGHTA and FQGNSA. CDR3 length: 18 residues. With V trimmed by 0 bases and J by 2 bases, 10 bases remained unmatched. Incomplete CDR3 DNA: TGTGCCAGCAGCTTAGCGGCTAGCGGGAGAACGTCAACCTACGAG. It specifies CASSLAASGRTSTYE. The complete CDR3 sequence is CASSLAASGRTSTYEQYF. Full variable domain (remainder filled in from reference TRBV7-2 and TRBJ2-7): GAGVSQSPSNKVTEKGKDVELRCDPISGHTALYWYRQSLGQGLEFLIYFQGNSAPDKSGLPSDRFSAERTGGSVSTLTIQRTQQEDSAVYLCASSLAASGRTSTYEQYFGPGTRLTVT.

As concerns this clone: The read is 3 residues too short to cover the CDR3 end, so that end is filled in from the germline J gene. The chain joins TRBV19 to TRBJ1-2; 11 bases map to TRBD1. The CDR3 is made up of 13 amino acids. V dropped 7 bases and J dropped 6; count of bases not matched to a gene: 4. CDR1 and CDR2 from the germline V gene are LNHDA and SQIVND (reference sequence). The CDR3 bases that were read are TGTGCCAGTACCTCGGACAGGGGGCATGGC. Translation gives CASTSDRGHG. From start to end, the CDR3 is CASTSDRGHGYTF.

For this clone: The read finishes 3 residues shy of the CDR3 end, and the germline J gene is used to complete it. The chain is built from TRBV5-1 and TRBJ2-7; D is unclear. The CDR3 totals 14 residues. Trimming took 0 bases from V and 1 from J, leaving 8 bases between them. Germline V gene data show CDR1 as SGHRS and CDR2 as YFSETQ. Incomplete CDR3 DNA: TGCGCCAGCAGCTTGGAGTCAGATTCCTACGAG. Its protein product is CASSLESDSYE. The full CDR3 sequence reads CASSLESDSYEQYF.

Details on this clone: The missing CDR3 end, 3 residues past where the read stops, is filled in from the germline J gene. J is TRBJ1-1 and V is TRBV7-9, with D maybe TRBD1 (5 bases). Deletions cut 7 bases from V and 6 bases from J, with 15 bases between. The CDR3 runs 13 residues. CDR1 is SEHNR and CDR2 is FQNEAQ in the germline V gene (reference sequence). The CDR3 bases that were read are TGTGCCAGCACCCTGAGGGGTTTCTCTGAA. This translates into CASTLRGFSE. The entire CDR3 sequence reads CASTLRGFSEAFF.

As for this clone: The DNA ends 3 residues before the CDR3 does, and the rest of the CDR3 is filled in from the germline J gene. The genes are TRBV7-6 and TRBJ2-3; TRBD2 aligns across 9 bases. The CDR3 has 17 amino acids. Per germline, CDR1 SGHVS and CDR2 FNYEAQ. V shed 1 base and J 4 bases; nucleotides not matched to a gene: 9. CDR3 protein: CASSLGGPGLASDTQYF. CDR3 DNA, as far as it was read: TGTGCCAGCAGCTTAGGGGGTCCGGGACTAGCCTCAGATACG. The full variable domain, rest sourced from reference TRBV7-6 and TRBJ2-3, is GAGVSQSPRYKVTKRGQDVALRCDPISGHVSLYWYRQALGQGPEFLTYFNYEAQQDKSGLPNDRFSAERPEGSISTLTIQRTEQRDSAMYRCASSLGGPGLASDTQYFGPGTRLTVL.

About this clone: The sequence runs out 3 residues before the end of the CDR3; the remainder is reconstructed from the germline J gene. This chain connects TRBV20-1 to TRBJ2-7; TRBD1 might be the D (6 bases). Trimming removed 4 bases from V and 5 bases from J, with 12 bases in between. Looked up from germline, CDR1 is DFQATT and CDR2 is SNEGSKA (reference sequence). The CDR3 is 12 residues long. Incomplete CDR3 DNA: TGCAGTGCTACTTCAGGGGCAGACGAG. Residues: CSATSGADE. The whole CDR3 reads CSATSGADEQYF.

Remarks on this clone: The read halts 3 residues ahead of the CDR3 end, with the missing end drawn from the germline J gene. The J gene is TRBJ2-7, the V gene TRBV2; TRBD1 matches 7 bases. Germline V gives CDR1 SNHLY, CDR2 FYNNEI. The V and J ends lost 9 bases and 3 bases, in that order; junction bases with no gene match: 5. CDR3 length equals 12 residues. The sequenced part of the CDR3 DNA is TGTGCCAGAGGGGACAGATTCTACGAG. Amino acid sequence: CARGDRFYE. The whole CDR3 sequence reads CARGDRFYEQYF. The complete variable domain, with remaining parts taken from reference TRBV2 and TRBJ2-7, reads EPEVTQTPSHQVTQMGQEVILRCVPISNHLYFYWYRQILGQKVEFLVSFYNNEISEKSEIFDDQFSVERPDGSNFTLKIRSTKLEDSAMYFCARGDRFYEQYFGPGTRLTVT.

Details on this clone: Read sequence stops 3 residues before the CDR3 end, and the germline J gene provides the missing end. This chain uses TRBV7-9 with TRBJ2-1; no definite D call. Germline assignment: CDR1 SEHNR and CDR2 FQNEAQ (reference sequence). The V end lost 1 base, the J end lost 3 bases, and 4 bases lay between the germline ends. CDR3 length: 13 residues. CDR3 DNA (partial): TGTGCCAGCAGCTTAGAACTCTACAATGAG. Translation gives CASSLELYNE. The entire CDR3 protein reads CASSLELYNEQFF.